This entry describes one TCR beta chain. Its antigen remains unidentified. No much larger clonotype is one base removed from it; base qualities were not supplied. The record originates from a study of CD8 T cells in ankylosing spondylitis (dated by TCRdb to about 2017). About the study as a whole: To find TCR variants linked to disease, the study profiled T cell receptor beta repertoires in ankylosing spondylitis patients and healthy donors. The full study cohort comprised around 25 ankylosing spondylitis patients and about 110 healthy donors. Peripheral blood was sampled, and synovial fluid was also collected from ankylosing spondylitis patients. The paper's findings and limits, for the study overall: In peripheral blood, the disease-linked clones were found at relatively low frequencies and had a CD8+ phenotype. Blood from ankylosing spondylitis patients appeared to be characterized by a TCR beta motif composed of under 10 highly homologous amino acid variants. Some of the motif variants had been reported before in the synovial fluid and blood of reactive arthritis patients, a finding that suggests common disease-initiation mechanisms. Significant enrichment of the disease-linked clones was reported in matched synovial fluid samples from ankylosing spondylitis patients.

Compared with germline, V lacks 5 bases and J lacks 5 bases; bases without a gene match: 9. From the cysteine through the phenylalanine, the CDR3 covers 15 amino acids. Here the CDR3 DNA is all that survives: 45 bases in frame from base 1. CDR1 and CDR2 (SGHVS, FQNEAQ) derive from the germline V gene. The instrument was an Illumina HiSeq 2500. Quantitative 5'-RACE with molecular barcodes was used to prepare TCR beta libraries. The authors' analysis ran thus. Disease-linked TCR variants were identified with a new computational method built on a probabilistic model of VDJ rearrangement. The public reads were run again by TCRdb, first through fastp at Q25 and then through MiXCR, and only productive beta chains were kept. Identical CDR3 proteins give one entry, which carries the most common genes and DNA. Here the V and J calls rest on TCRdb's processing, not on the authors' analysis. In this sample the table shows hundreds of thousands of distinct CDR3 sequences, roughly 26% of which occur a single time. The leading ten clones occupy roughly 0.8% of the sample.

Sequencing was performed on blood, either unsorted or a sorted T cell fraction (not recorded which). The sequence came from a male donor with ankylosing spondylitis. The sequence joins TRBV7-8 to TRBJ2-5, and 9 junction bases match TRBD2. The CDR3 is CASSLGTSRWETQYF. In nucleotide form, the sequence is TGTGCCAGCAGCCTCGGGACTAGCCGATGGGAGACCCAGTACTTC. Where the CDR3 stops, the reference TRBV7-8 and TRBJ2-5 genes take over; the full variable domain is GAGVSQSPRYKVAKRGQDVALRCDPISGHVSLFWYQQALGQGPEFLTYFQNEAQLDKSGLPSDRFFAERPEGSVSTLKIQRTQQEDSAVYLCASSLGTSRWETQYFGPGTRLLVL.